Sequencing of this T cell receptor beta chain was carried out in a study of T cells in Graves' hyperthyroidism and ophthalmopathy. TCR beta CDR3 region amplification was performed from RNA transcripts. HTBI primers were used for first-round RT-PCR of the TCR CDR3. MiXCR, run by TCRdb on the multiplex PCR reads, gives a single entry per CDR3 protein. The table has 200,000 to 250,000 distinct CDR3 sequences, about a sixth seen once. This clonotype turned up a few times. The hyperthyroidism patients had all been newly diagnosed, and their disease duration was under 2 months. Their ages ranged from 18 to 65 years. This sequence originates from a man between 40 and 49 years old with Graves' hyperthyroidism. The sample taken for sequencing was blood.

In DNA form, the CDR3 reads TGTGCCACGGACAGGGGTGAGACCCAGTACTTC. Its translation: CATDRGETQYF. The V call is TRBV19, the J call TRBJ2-5, with 9 nucleotides matching TRBD1. Germline V gives CDR1 LNHDA, CDR2 SQIVND (reference sequence). The CDR3 runs to 11 residues. With V trimmed by 10 bases and J by 5 bases, 2 bases remained unmatched.